The 25 T cell receptor beta chains in this list originate from one sample, sequenced in a study of T cells in Graves' hyperthyroidism and ophthalmopathy. Amplification of TCR beta CDR3 regions used RNA as the template. Carried out on the TCR CDR3, a first-round RT-PCR used the HTBI primer set. TCRdb processed the multiplex PCR reads anew with MiXCR; each CDR3 protein has one entry. The sample shows approximately 690,000 distinct CDR3 sequences, roughly 15% of them seen only once. Material: blood. Receptors were obtained from a woman between 45 and 65 years old with Graves' ophthalmopathy.

This clonotype has a count of ten or more. The genes are TRBV4-3 and TRBJ2-4, with 8 bases identical to TRBD2. Germline loops: CDR1 LGHNA, CDR2 YSLEER. The CDR3 loop spans 15 amino acids. V shed 0 bases, J shed 5 bases, and the junction held 3 bases outside the gene matches. The CDR3 coding sequence is TGCGCCAGCAGCCAAGATTGGACTAGCCAAAACATTCAGTACTTC. It translates to CASSQDWTSQNIQYF.

This clonotype appeared many times. The CDR3 sequence is CASSARRDEQFF. CDR3 sequence (DNA): TGTGCCAGCAGCGCCAGGCGGGATGAGCAGTTCTTC. This chain uses TRBV7-2 with TRBJ2-1; possibly TRBD2 for D (5 bases). Germline lookup yields CDR1 SGHTA and CDR2 FQGNSA. The V end lost 5 bases, the J end lost 8 bases, and 10 bases lay between the germline ends. The CDR3 has 12 residues.

There are many counts of this clonotype. The J gene is TRBJ2-5, the V gene TRBV20-1; D is perhaps TRBD1 (6 bases). Trimming stripped 4 bases from V and 1 base from J, with 19 bases between. Per the germline V gene, CDR1 is DFQATT and CDR2 is SNEGSKA (reference sequence). The CDR3 contains 16 residues. The CDR3 sequence is CSANQIYDRTQETQYF. The CDR3 nucleotides are TGCAGTGCTAATCAAATTTACGACAGGACCCAAGAGACCCAGTACTTC.

This clonotype was observed many times. The CDR3 reads CASSSSGSWTDTQYF. The CDR3 nucleotides are TGTGCCAGCAGTTCTAGCGGGAGTTGGACAGATACGCAGTATTTT. V gene TRBV27 combines with J gene TRBJ2-3; TRBD2 matches at 10 bases. Germline V gives CDR1 MNHEY, CDR2 SMNVEV (reference sequence). Trimming removed 4 bases from V and 3 bases from J; junction bases left unmatched: 4. The CDR3 spans 15 residues.

As to this clonotype: A much more abundant neighbour one base away suggests this may be a read error. The V gene is TRBV11-3, the J gene TRBJ2-2; the D is unclear. Germline V gives CDR1 SGHNT, CDR2 YENEEA. The CDR3 extends over 13 amino acids. The CDR3 nucleotides read TGTGCCGGCAGCCTAGTTGAAACCGGGGAGCTGTTTTTT. Amino acid sequence: CAGSLVETGELFF.

The table lists this clonotype with a few counts. The chain couples TRBV15 to TRBJ1-1; the D is unclear. There are 12 residues in the CDR3. From germline, CDR1 is LNHNV and CDR2 YYDKDF (reference sequence). Trimming pared 3 bases from V and 9 bases from J, leaving 11 bases between. CDR3 sequence (DNA): TGTGCCACCAGCAGGGGTAATCGACAAGCTTTCTTT. Protein: CATSRGNRQAFF.

This clonotype has only a few counts. J is TRBJ2-2 and V is TRBV20-1; the D is unclear. The CDR3 is 18 residues long. Looked up from germline, CDR1 is DFQATT and CDR2 is SNEGSKA (reference sequence). V lost 0 bases and J lost 3, with 20 bases in between. In DNA form, the CDR3 reads TGCAGTGCTAGAGATCTGGGGTCGTACGGATCGCACACCGGGGAGCTGTTTTTT. Its protein is CSARDLGSYGSHTGELFF.

This clonotype was seen at least ten times. V usage is TRBV11-1 and J usage is TRBJ2-7; D may be TRBD2 (6 bases). Germline V gene data show CDR1 as SGHAT and CDR2 as FQDESV (reference sequence). This CDR3 spans 14 amino acids. Trimming left V 6 bases short and J 2 bases short, with 14 bases between. This CDR3 is CASREGFATYEQYF. The DNA for the CDR3 is TGTGCCAGCAGGGAGGGGTTTGCGACCTACGAGCAGTACTTC.

There are many counts of this clonotype. The V call is TRBV9, the J call TRBJ2-7, with 7 bases matching TRBD2. CDR3 size: 14 residues. The junction had 3 bases not matched to a gene; V was cut back by 0 bases and J by 3 bases. CDR1 and CDR2 (germline): SGDLS, YYNGEE. CDR3 loop: CASSVGLAGYEQYF. CDR3 DNA: TGTGCCAGCAGCGTAGGTTTAGCGGGCTACGAGCAGTACTTC.

This clonotype has at least ten counts. This chain joins TRBV18 and TRBJ1-5; D is possibly TRBD1 (5 bases). The CDR3 has 18 residues. Trimming took 6 bases from V and 2 from J, leaving 23 bases between them. CDR1 is KGHSH, CDR2 LQKENI, per germline. CDR3 amino acids: CASSPRAQGPGGNQPQHF. The CDR3 DNA reads TGTGCCAGCTCCCCGAGGGCGCAGGGACCGGGGGGCAATCAGCCCCAGCATTTT. Looking up the rest from reference TRBV18 and TRBJ1-5 gives the full variable domain: NAGVMQNPRHLVRRRGQEARLRCSPMKGHSHVYWYRQLPEEGLKFMVYLQKENIIDESGMPKERFSAEFPKEGPSILRIQQVVRGDSAAYFCASSPRAQGPGGNQPQHFGDGTRLSIL.

This clonotype was counted ten times or more. This chain links TRBV9 with TRBJ1-1, with D unclear. Deletions cut 0 bases from V and 1 base from J, with 19 bases between. Germline CDR1 is SGDLS and CDR2 is YYNGEE. The CDR3 has 18 amino acids. The CDR3 loop is CASSVGDWGKRENTEAFF. CDR3 nucleotide sequence: TGTGCCAGCAGCGTAGGCGATTGGGGTAAACGAGAGAACACTGAAGCTTTCTTT.

This chain uses TRBV28 with TRBJ2-7, with 7 bases aligning to TRBD1. The CDR3 runs to 15 residues. CDR1 and CDR2 from the germline V gene are MDHEN and SYDVKM. The J segment lost 3 bases and the V segment lost 6 bases, leaving 11 bases of the junction unmatched. The DNA of the CDR3 is TGTGCCAGCAGACCGTCCGGGACAGTGAACTACGAGCAGTACTTC. This codes for CASRPSGTVNYEQYF.

Points on this clonotype: This may be a read error: a much more frequent sequence differs by one nucleotide. The CDR3 spells CASRGAGYGYTF. DNA of the CDR3: TGTGCCAGCAGAGGGGCAGGGTATGGCTACACCTTC. This sequence joins TRBV6-1 and TRBJ1-2; weak D call: TRBD1 (5 bases). The CDR3 is 12 amino acids. Trimming took off 6 bases at V and 5 bases at J, with 10 bases between the two ends. Germline V gene sequence: CDR1 MNHNS, CDR2 SASEGT.

This clonotype was counted ten times or more. The chain combines TRBV27 with TRBJ2-7; D may match TRBD1 or TRBD2 (5 bases each). Germline CDR1 and CDR2: MNHEY and SMNVEV (reference sequence). This CDR3 is 15 amino acids long. V lost 5 bases, J lost 3 bases, and 17 bases lay in between. CDR3 coding DNA: TGTGCCAGCAGTACGCCAGGGTATCGGGGCTACGAGCAGTACTTC. Amino acid sequence: CASSTPGYRGYEQYF.

Ten or more counts support this clonotype. The CDR3 reads CASSEARRGNYGYTF. CDR3 nucleotide sequence: TGTGCCAGCAGTGAAGCGCGGCGGGGGAACTATGGCTACACCTTC. The chain couples TRBV6-1 to TRBJ1-2; D perhaps matches TRBD1 (5 bases). This CDR3 is built from 15 residues. The V gene lost 0 bases and the J gene lost 2 bases, with 10 bases spanning the gap. Germline loops: CDR1 MNHNS, CDR2 SASEGT.

This clonotype was counted only a few times. The CDR3 region has the DNA TGTGCCAGCAGCTCTGAGGCTGCCTCGGACGGAGATAATTCACCCCTCCACTTT. It is translated as CASSSEAASDGDNSPLHF. V usage is TRBV5-5 and J usage is TRBJ1-6; D call uncertain. CDR3 size: 18 residues. Trimming left V 3 bases short and J 5 bases short, with 21 bases between. Germline-derived CDR1 and CDR2 are SGHKS and YYEKEE (reference sequence).

This clonotype was seen only a few times. The chain has TRBV29-1 and TRBJ2-1; possibly TRBD2 for D (6 bases). The ends were cut back, 1 base at V and 8 bases at J, with 21 bases in the middle. This CDR3 region has 16 residues. Germline CDR1 and CDR2: SQVTM and ANQGSEA. The CDR3 reads CSVEVFLGGIRDEQFF. CDR3 sequence (DNA): TGCAGCGTTGAAGTATTTCTGGGCGGGATACGGGATGAGCAGTTCTTC.

The chain combines TRBV19 with TRBJ2-5; 8 bases agree with TRBD2. With V trimmed by 2 bases and J by 2 bases, 4 bases remained unmatched. This CDR3 is built from 15 residues. Germline V gene sequence: CDR1 LNHDA, CDR2 SQIVND (reference sequence). The DNA of the CDR3 is TGTGCCAGTAGTATATTAACTAGCGGACAAGAGACCCAGTACTTC. This translates into CASSILTSGQETQYF.

The chain has TRBV29-1 and TRBJ2-1; 9 nucleotides line up with TRBD2. V lost 3 bases and J lost 0; bases outside the gene matches: 9. The CDR3 is made up of 17 amino acids. Germline assignment: CDR1 SQVTM and CDR2 ANQGSEA. CDR3 in amino acids: CSVDAPTSGFSYNEQFF. As DNA, the CDR3 is TGCAGCGTTGACGCCCCCACTAGCGGGTTCTCCTACAATGAGCAGTTCTTC.

The rearrangement uses TRBV28 and TRBJ1-4; the D is unclear. The germline gives CDR1 MDHEN, CDR2 SYDVKM. This CDR3 contains 18 residues. V dropped 6 bases and J dropped 0 bases, with 20 bases sitting between them. The CDR3 coding sequence is TGTGCCAGCAGCTTAGAAGGTTTGGGATCTCCAACTAATGAAAAACTGTTTTTT. This encodes CASSLEGLGSPTNEKLFF.

The V call is TRBV11-1, the J call TRBJ2-5; a possible D gene is TRBD2 (5 bases). V was clipped by 3 bases and J by 5 bases, with 16 bases between them. There are 15 residues in the CDR3. The germline CDR1 and CDR2 sequences are SGHAT and FQDESV (reference sequence). The CDR3 DNA is TGTGCCAGCAGCTTGGGTACTAGTTTAAGTGAGACCCAGTACTTC. This encodes CASSLGTSLSETQYF.

This clonotype was found a few times. The V call is TRBV3-1, the J call TRBJ2-3; 8 nucleotides align to TRBD1. The CDR3 contains 20 residues. V was pared by 1 base and J by 1 base, with 16 bases of the junction left unmatched. Germline V gives CDR1 LGHDT, CDR2 YNNKEL (reference sequence). CDR3 sequence (DNA): TGTGCCAGCAGCCAAGCGAGGCGGCAGGGGGCCAACCGGGGCACAGATACGCAGTATTTT. Protein product: CASSQARRQGANRGTDTQYF.

The chain has TRBV5-1 and TRBJ2-2; maybe TRBD2 (6 bases). The V end lost 3 bases, the J end lost 6 bases, and 12 bases lay between the germline ends. Germline CDR1 and CDR2: SGHRS and YFSETQ. CDR3 size: 14 residues. In DNA, the CDR3 is TGCGCCAGCAGCTCCCAGCGGGTGGCCGGGGAGCTGTTTTTT. Translating it yields CASSSQRVAGELFF.

This clonotype was seen repeatedly, ten times or more. The V call is TRBV6-2 or TRBV6-3, the J call TRBJ2-1; D not certain. Germline values: CDR1 MNHEY, CDR2 SVGEGT. This CDR3 has 17 residues. Trimming took 0 bases from V and 0 from J, leaving 12 bases between them. The DNA for the CDR3 is TGTGCCAGCAGTTACTCGACCCCGATGAGCTCCTACAATGAGCAGTTCTTC. Translation: CASSYSTPMSSYNEQFF.

The chain combines TRBV10-2 with TRBJ2-4, with D maybe TRBD2 (6 bases). The germline V gene encodes CDR1 WSHSY and CDR2 SAAADI. V dropped 8 bases and J dropped 1 base, with 18 bases sitting between them. This CDR3 contains 16 residues. Written as DNA, the CDR3 is TGCGCCAGCCGATACGGGACTTTTAACGCCAAAAACATTCAGTACTTC. Protein sequence: CASRYGTFNAKNIQYF.